A selection of T cell receptor beta chains follows, all from one sample in a study of CD8 T cells in ankylosing spondylitis. TCRdb reprocessed the 5' RACE reads with MiXCR, giving one entry per CDR3 protein. The repertoire holds about 240,000 distinct CDR3 sequences, with roughly a tenth as singletons. Sequencing input: blood, either unsorted or a sorted T cell fraction (not recorded which). The receptors stem from a male donor with ankylosing spondylitis or in good health (not recorded which). Each CDR3 is given with its conserved first and last residue. Fields, in order: J gene, D gene, V gene, clone size, CDR3 protein, CDR3 DNA. D genes are given only for firm matches. The size of a clone is reported for some rows only, either as once, few or many, or as a class for expanded clones.

TRBJ1-1 | TRBD1 | TRBV12-3/TRBV12-4 | few | CASSSQTGVATEAFF | TGTGCCAGCAGTTCACAGACAGGGGTTGCCACTGAAGCTTTCTTT
TRBJ1-1 | NA | TRBV3-1 | many | CASSQNGGRTEAFF | TGTGCCAGCAGCCAAAACGGCGGGAGGACTGAAGCTTTCTTT
TRBJ1-1 | NA | TRBV6-1 | NA | CARDPSHKDSATLYTEAFF | TGTGCCAGAGACCCTTCGCACAAGGACAGCGCCACCCTTTACACTGAAGCTTTCTTT
TRBJ2-7 | TRBD1 | TRBV7-6 | NA | CASSSRTGAGEQYF | TGTGCCAGCAGCTCCCGGACAGGGGCTGGCGAGCAGTACTTC
TRBJ2-5 | TRBD2 | TRBV5-1 | many | CASSLMAGEETQYF | TGCGCCAGCAGCTTGATGGCGGGGGAAGAGACCCAGTACTTC
TRBJ2-2 | NA | TRBV7-9 | many | CASRSDSDTGELFF | TGTGCCAGCAGATCGGACAGTGACACCGGGGAGCTGTTTTTT
TRBJ2-1 | TRBD1 | TRBV7-2 | NA | CASSVAPGQGKDEQFF | TGTGCCAGCAGCGTAGCCCCGGGACAGGGGAAGGATGAGCAGTTCTTC
TRBJ2-7 | NA | TRBV12-3/TRBV12-4 | many | CASSRGQTYEQYF | TGTGCCAGTTCGCGGGGGCAGACCTACGAGCAGTACTTC
TRBJ1-2 | TRBD1 | TRBV7-2 | many | CASKGQPGGYTF | TGTGCCAGCAAGGGACAGCCTGGGGGCTACACCTTC
TRBJ1-6 | NA | TRBV3-1 | many | CASSPTGYNSPLHF | TGTGCCAGCAGCCCGACAGGTTATAATTCACCCCTCCACTTT
TRBJ1-5 | NA | TRBV6-1 | many | CASSEAGGGGNQPQHF | TGTGCCAGCAGTGAAGCGGGAGGGGGGGGCAATCAGCCCCAGCATTTT
TRBJ2-1 | TRBD2 | TRBV20-1 | many | CSARTSGRSYNEQFF | TGCAGTGCTAGAACTAGCGGGAGATCCTACAATGAGCAGTTCTTC
TRBJ1-1 | NA | TRBV20-1 | many | CSARSGASSEAFF | TGCAGTGCTAGATCCGGGGCCTCTTCTGAAGCTTTCTTT
TRBJ2-5 | NA | TRBV20-1 | many | CSARDKFGGQETQYF | TGCAGTGCTAGAGATAAGTTCGGGGGCCAAGAGACCCAGTACTTC
TRBJ1-1 | NA | TRBV5-6 | many | CASSWQGLNTEAFF | TGTGCCAGCAGCTGGCAGGGGCTGAACACTGAAGCTTTCTTT
TRBJ2-3 | TRBD1 | TRBV3-1 | many | CASSSTGGRTDTQYF | TGTGCCAGCAGCAGCACAGGGGGCAGGACAGATACGCAGTATTTT
TRBJ2-2 | NA | TRBV5-5 | many | CASSIRVRDNTGELFF | TGTGCCAGCTCCATCCGGGTGCGGGATAACACCGGGGAGCTGTTTTTT
TRBJ2-5 | TRBD2 | TRBV20-1 | few | CSARAGGPKETQYF | TGCAGTGCTAGAGCGGGGGGGCCTAAGGAGACCCAGTACTTC
TRBJ1-1 | NA | TRBV5-1 | many | CASSLAPAAAMNTEAFF | TGCGCCAGCAGCTTGGCCCCTGCGGCGGCTATGAACACTGAAGCTTTCTTT
TRBJ2-3 | NA | TRBV6-4 | many | CASSLEGASGTDTQYF | TGTGCCAGCAGTCTCGAGGGGGCTAGCGGCACAGATACGCAGTATTTT
TRBJ1-1 | NA | TRBV6-1 | few | CASSATGPRGTEAFF | TGTGCCAGCAGTGCAACCGGGCCCCGGGGGACTGAAGCTTTCTTT
TRBJ2-1 | TRBD2 | TRBV20-1 | many | CSAGRTSGAYNEQFF | TGCAGTGCTGGGAGGACTAGCGGGGCCTACAATGAGCAGTTCTTC
TRBJ2-5 | NA | TRBV13 | many | CASSLFQGTQYF | TGTGCCAGCAGCTTATTTCAGGGGACCCAGTACTTC
TRBJ2-5 | NA | TRBV11-3 | NA | CASSLVGEAQYF | TGTGCCAGCAGCTTAGTCGGAGAGGCCCAGTACTTC
TRBJ1-1 | TRBD1 | TRBV4-1 | NA | CASSQDLGGQLIEAFF | TGCGCCAGCAGCCAAGATCTTGGGGGACAGCTTATTGAAGCTTTCTTT
TRBJ2-7 | NA | TRBV7-2 | few | CASSLGHGYEQYF | TGTGCCAGCAGCTTAGGCCACGGATACGAGCAGTACTTC
TRBJ1-1 | TRBD1 | TRBV5-1 | many | CASGQSTGLNTEAFF | TGCGCCAGCGGTCAATCGACAGGGCTGAACACTGAAGCTTTCTTT
TRBJ2-1 | NA | TRBV25-1 | many | CASSDATTSINEQFF | TGTGCCAGCAGTGACGCCACAACTAGTATCAATGAGCAGTTCTTC
TRBJ2-3 | TRBD1 | TRBV5-1 | many | CASSPGQLPTDTQYF | TGCGCCAGCAGCCCGGGACAGCTACCCACAGATACGCAGTATTTT
TRBJ1-2 | NA | TRBV12-3/TRBV12-4 | many | CASTQLGTNGYTF | TGTGCCAGCACTCAGCTGGGAACCAATGGCTACACCTTC
TRBJ1-1 | TRBD1 | TRBV10-3 | NA | CAISPGQENTEVFF | TGTGCCATCAGTCCCGGACAGGAAAACACTGAAGTTTTTTTT
TRBJ2-7 | TRBD2 | TRBV20-1 | many | CSAPLGGGVYEQYF | TGCAGTGCTCCTCTTGGCGGGGGGGTCTACGAGCAGTACTTC
TRBJ1-4 | NA | TRBV7-9 | few | CASSPGSVREKLFF | TGTGCCAGCAGCCCGGGGAGCGTCCGGGAAAAACTGTTTTTT
TRBJ2-2 | NA | TRBV12-3/TRBV12-4 | many | CASSRQSNTGELFF | TGTGCCAGCAGTAGACAGTCGAACACCGGGGAGCTGTTTTTT
TRBJ2-5 | NA | TRBV20-1 | few | CTARAPDLGGTQYF | TGCACTGCTAGGGCGCCGGACCTAGGCGGGACCCAGTACTTC